The subject of this entry is one TCR beta chain. What it recognizes is unknown. This specimen belongs to a study of cytomegalovirus exposure and HLA in healthy donors. PCR amplification relied on 60 Vbeta primers (plus 13 Jbeta primers). Method: immunoSEQ multiplex PCR; TCRdb's copy keeps in-frame clones and lacks some. The specimen's table records under 45,000 clones. Study results and limitations: Roughly uniform sequencing depth across donors was assumed, possibly incorrectly.

The CDR3 covers 15 residues. Trimming at V came to 2 bases and at J to 4 bases, leaving 6 bases not matched to a gene. Germline assignment: CDR1 LNHNV and CDR2 YYDKDF (reference sequence). The clonotype originates from a male donor in good health and CMV-seronegative. This sequence joins TRBV15 and TRBJ1-1, with 8 bases lining up with TRBD1. Sequences were obtained from PBMCs. The CDR3 DNA is TGTGCCACCAGCAGATTAGGACAGGGTGGCACTGAAGCTTTCTTT. It codes for CATSRLGQGGTEAFF.